This is a list of T cell receptor beta chains from one sample in a study of PD-1 blockade in classical Hodgkin lymphoma. Sequencing used immunoSEQ multiplex PCR; TCRdb keeps in-frame clones, though not all of them. The data contain 30,000 to 40,000 clones, around 89% of them seen just once; the ten biggest clones take up 0.22%. The sample comprised CD4+ T cells from blood. Receptors were obtained from a human donor with classical Hodgkin lymphoma. Each CDR3 is given with its conserved first and last residue. The order of the fields is J gene, V gene, clone size, D gene, CDR3 DNA, CDR3 protein. D genes are given only for firm matches. Clone size is given for some rows only: seen once, a few or many times, or a class if the clone is expanded.

TRBJ1-5 | TRBV30 | - | TRBD1 | TGTGCCTGGGGACAGGGTGATAGGAATCAGCCCCAGCATTTT | CAWGQGDRNQPQHF
TRBJ2-3 | TRBV7-3 | - | - | TGTGCCAGCAGCTTAACAGATACGCAGTATTTT | CASSLTDTQYF
TRBJ1-2 | TRBV28 | - | TRBD1 | TGTGCCAGCAGTCCTCGACAGGGAGCAAGGGGCTACACCTTC | CASSPRQGARGYTF
TRBJ2-7 | TRBV5-6 | - | TRBD2 | TGTGCCAGCAGCGCGGGCCCTAGCGGGAGGGAGGAGCAGTACTTC | CASSAGPSGREEQYF
TRBJ2-3 | TRBV5-4 | - | - | TGTGCCAGCAGCTTACGGGCAGATACGCAGTATTTT | CASSLRADTQYF
TRBJ1-5 | TRBV30 | - | - | TGTGCCTGGAGGGGCGAGTTAGGGCAGCCCCAGCATTTT | CAWRGELGQPQHF
TRBJ2-6 | TRBV5-1 | - | TRBD1 | TGCGCCAGCAGCTTGGCGGGACAGGGGGCGTTGCTTGGGGCCAACGTCCTGACTTTC | CASSLAGQGALLGANVLTF
TRBJ1-2 | TRBV18 | once | TRBD1 | TGTGCCAGCTCACGAAACAGGGGCCTACAAAACTATGGCTACACCTTC | CASSRNRGLQNYGYTF
TRBJ2-3 | TRBV6-6 | once | - | TGTGCCAGCAGAAAGGGGCCCCCAGATACGCAGTATTTT | CASRKGPPDTQYF
TRBJ1-6 | TRBV19 | - | TRBD1 | TGTGCCAGTAGTGGGACAGGGAGTTCACCCCTCCACTTT | CASSGTGSSPLHF
TRBJ2-7 | TRBV5-4 | once | TRBD2 | TGTGCCAGCAGGTCCTCCTCACGGGGAGCGGGGCCCACGGGGGAGCAGTACTTC | CASRSSSRGAGPTGEQYF
TRBJ1-5 | TRBV11-2 | - | - | TGTGCCAGCAGCTTAGAGGGGCACAGTGGCAATCAGCCCCAGCATTTT | CASSLEGHSGNQPQHF
TRBJ2-3 | TRBV5-1 | - | - | TGCGCCAGCAGCCACCCAGGGGCAGATACGCAGTATTTT | CASSHPGADTQYF
TRBJ2-5 | TRBV4-2 | - | - | TGTGCCAGCAGCCATTACGAGGAGACCCAGTACTTC | CASSHYEETQYF
TRBJ2-3 | TRBV2 | - | TRBD1 | TGTGCCAGCAGCGGGACAGGGCAAAATGCAGATACGCAGTATTTT | CASSGTGQNADTQYF
TRBJ1-6 | TRBV27 | - | TRBD1 | TGTGCCAGCAGTTCTGACAGGGTAGAATCACCCCTCCACTTT | CASSSDRVESPLHF
TRBJ1-3 | TRBV5-1 | - | - | TGCGCCAGCAGCTTACAGGGCTTAGGAAACACCATATATTTT | CASSLQGLGNTIYF
TRBJ2-1 | TRBV12-5 | once | TRBD1 | TGTGCTAGTGGTTTCGGGACAGACTACAATGAGCAGTTCTTC | CASGFGTDYNEQFF
TRBJ2-3 | TRBV9 | - | TRBD2 | TGTGCCAGCAGCGCCCGACTAGCGGGGGGTTTTAGCACAGATACGCAGTATTTT | CASSARLAGGFSTDTQYF
TRBJ2-3 | TRBV7-2 | - | - | TGTGCCAGCAGCCGCCAGGGCGTGGCAGATACGCAGTATTTT | CASSRQGVADTQYF
TRBJ2-1 | TRBV25-1 | once | TRBD2 | TGTGCCAGCAGTGGTACTAGCGGGACATACAATGAGCAGTTCTTC | CASSGTSGTYNEQFF
TRBJ1-2 | TRBV5-1 | - | - | TGCGCCAGCAGCCACGCGCCTCCTAACTATGGCTACACCTTC | CASSHAPPNYGYTF
TRBJ1-4 | TRBV6-5 | - | - | TGTGCCAGCCGCTCGGGGGTTGGTGAAAAACTGTTTTTT | CASRSGVGEKLFF
TRBJ1-5 | TRBV27 | - | TRBD1 | TGTGCCAGCAGTTTTAGGACAGGGGAGAATCAGCCCCAGCATTTT | CASSFRTGENQPQHF
TRBJ1-6 | TRBV7-9 | once | - | TGTGCCAGCAGCCCCACCGGGGATAATTCACCCCTCCACTTT | CASSPTGDNSPLHF
TRBJ1-4 | TRBV7-9 | - | - | TGTGCCAGCAGCTTTCGGGGATTGAATGAAAAACTGTTTTTT | CASSFRGLNEKLFF
TRBJ2-3 | TRBV7-3 | - | TRBD2 | TGTGCCAGCAGCGCCGAGGGGCGGGGGGGCACAGATACGCAGTATTTT | CASSAEGRGGTDTQYF
TRBJ2-7 | TRBV7-2 | - | TRBD1 | TGTGCCAGCAGCCCCAGTTCCGGGACAGCACCTTCCTACGAGCAGTACTTC | CASSPSSGTAPSYEQYF
TRBJ2-3 | TRBV6-1 | - | - | TGTGCCAGCAGTGAAGCGAAGGGGTTCAGCACAGATACGCAGTATTTT | CASSEAKGFSTDTQYF
TRBJ1-4 | TRBV9 | - | TRBD1 | TGTGCCAGCAGCGGAAGTAGGACAGGGCGGGGTGAAAAACTGTTTTTT | CASSGSRTGRGEKLFF
TRBJ1-1 | TRBV30 | - | - | TGTGCCTGGAGCGAACGAAATCCAGGGAGAACTGAAGCTTTCTTT | CAWSERNPGRTEAFF
TRBJ1-5 | TRBV6-5 | - | - | TGTGCCAGCAGTTACATTAGCAATCAGCCCCAGCATTTT | CASSYISNQPQHF
TRBJ2-7 | TRBV28 | - | TRBD1 | TGTGCCAGCAGAACCCCCGGGACAGGGACCTACGAGCAGTACTTC | CASRTPGTGTYEQYF
TRBJ2-7 | TRBV5-4 | - | - | TGTGCCAGCAGCTTGGACGGAGTGGTGCAGTACTTC | CASSLDGVVQYF
TRBJ2-5 | TRBV5-1 | - | - | TGCGCCAGCAGCTTGTCGCCGGGGATCCAAGAGACCCAGTACTTC | CASSLSPGIQETQYF
TRBJ2-7 | TRBV5-1 | - | - | TGCGCCAGCAGCCCGGACAGATCCTACGAGCAGTACTTC | CASSPDRSYEQYF
TRBJ2-1 | TRBV7-5 | - | - | TGTGCCAGAAGCTTAGTTGAGAATTCCTACAATGAGCAGTTCTTC | CARSLVENSYNEQFF
TRBJ1-6 | TRBV5-4 | - | TRBD1 | TGTGCCAGCAGCTCCGGACAGGCAGGAAATTCACCCCTCCACTTT | CASSSGQAGNSPLHF
TRBJ2-7 | TRBV6-5 | - | - | TGTGCCAGCAAAGACAGTAATACGTACGAGCAGTACTTC | CASKDSNTYEQYF
TRBJ1-2 | TRBV29-1 | - | TRBD1 | TGCAGCGCAGGGACAGGGGGCGGCTATGGCTACACCTTC | CSAGTGGGYGYTF
TRBJ1-5 | TRBV2 | - | - | TGTGCCAGCAGGGCCGCGTTAAATAGCAATCAGCCCCAGCATTTT | CASRAALNSNQPQHF
TRBJ2-3 | TRBV30 | - | - | TGTGCCTGGACCTCCGGGGGCCCAGGCGGAGATACGCAGTATTTT | CAWTSGGPGGDTQYF